A selection of T cell receptor beta chains follows, all from one sample in a study of T cell repertoires in cytomegalovirus infection. Each CDR3 protein gets one entry after TCRdb re-called the reads with MiXCR. The table shows around 210,000 distinct CDR3 sequences, with about 5.9% occurring only once. The source material was PBMCs. All receptors derive from a human donor in good health (CMV status not recorded). Some clones in this sample may be carry-over from other donors' samples. CDR3s include the opening cysteine and the closing phenylalanine or tryptophan. The D gene is left open where the match is weak. Not every row has a clone size; where given, it reads once, few, many or a size class.

V	size	J	D	DNA	CDR3
TRBV27	many	TRBJ1-4	-	TGTGCCAGCGGGGGACGGGGAAATGAAAAACTGTTTTTT	CASGGRGNEKLFF
TRBV7-2	many	TRBJ1-4	-	TGTGCCAGCAGCTTAGGGACAGCTAATGAAAAACTGTTTTTT	CASSLGTANEKLFF
TRBV7-2	many	TRBJ1-2	-	TGTGCCAGCAGACCAACGGAAACCTATGGCTACACCTTC	CASRPTETYGYTF
TRBV20-1	many	TRBJ2-1	-	TGCAGTGCTAGCCCATCCGACCTGGAGGATGAGCAGTTCTTC	CSASPSDLEDEQFF
TRBV20-1	-	TRBJ1-2	-	TGCAGTGCTAGAGACTCTTTGGGCGGAACAGCGTTATATGGCTACACCTTC	CSARDSLGGTALYGYTF
TRBV4-1	few	TRBJ2-1	TRBD1	TGCGCCAGCAGCCAAACCCCGGACAGGGTCTCCTACAATGAGCAGTTCTTC	CASSQTPDRVSYNEQFF
TRBV7-9	many	TRBJ2-7	-	TGTGCCAGCAGCTTAGAAGCGTCGGTAAAACAGTACTTC	CASSLEASVKQYF
TRBV7-2	many	TRBJ2-2	TRBD1	TGTGCCAGCAGCCCAAGGACAGGGGGCACCGGGGAGCTGTTTTTT	CASSPRTGGTGELFF
TRBV20-1	many	TRBJ2-1	TRBD2	TGCAGTGCACCGGGACTAGCAGGCAATGAGCAGTTCTTC	CSAPGLAGNEQFF
TRBV20-1	many	TRBJ2-7	TRBD1	TGCAGTGCTCTCCACGGGACAGGGGGGAACGAGCAGTACTTC	CSALHGTGGNEQYF
TRBV7-2	many	TRBJ2-3	-	TGTGCCAGCAGCTTAGACAGCGCCACAGATACGCAGTATTTT	CASSLDSATDTQYF
TRBV7-8	many	TRBJ2-3	-	TGTGCCAGCAGCTTAGGCGTCCCAGATACGCAGTATTTT	CASSLGVPDTQYF
TRBV4-2	many	TRBJ1-1	-	TGTGCCAGCAGCCATTCCGACCGGGGCAGCAACACTGAAGCTTTCTTT	CASSHSDRGSNTEAFF
TRBV20-1	many	TRBJ1-1	-	TGCAGTGCTCCACTCCGGGGTGAAGCTTTCTTT	CSAPLRGEAFF
TRBV28	many	TRBJ1-5	-	TGTGCCAGCAGGATCGGCTATACTAATCAGCCCCAGCATTTT	CASRIGYTNQPQHF
TRBV5-1	few	TRBJ2-7	TRBD1	TGCGCCAGCAGCTTAGATCAGGGGGACCCTACCTACGAGCAGTACTTC	CASSLDQGDPTYEQYF
TRBV20-1	many	TRBJ2-7	-	TGCAGTGCGAGAGGACGGTCTGGGGGGCTCTCCTACGAGCAGTACTTC	CSARGRSGGLSYEQYF
TRBV20-1	-	TRBJ1-3	-	TGCAGTGCTAGAGATGACAGAGTCTCTGGAAACACCATATATTTT	CSARDDRVSGNTIYF
TRBV6-2/TRBV6-3	many	TRBJ1-2	-	TGTGCCAGCTTCAGTTTGTCACTCTTCTATGGCTACACCTTC	CASFSLSLFYGYTF
TRBV6-2/TRBV6-3	many	TRBJ2-2	TRBD1	TGTGCCAGCAGTTACTCGGGTGGGACAGGGGGCGTCACCGGGGAGCTGTTTTTT	CASSYSGGTGGVTGELFF
TRBV20-1	-	TRBJ2-1	TRBD1	TGCAGTGCTAGAGATCGGGACAGGGGGTCCCATGAGCAGTTCTTC	CSARDRDRGSHEQFF
TRBV10-1	many	TRBJ1-6	-	TGCGCCAGCAGTGTCCGGGGGTCAAATTCACCCCTCCACTTT	CASSVRGSNSPLHF
TRBV7-2	many	TRBJ1-1	-	TGTGCCAGCGGCCTCCGAGCGGGGAACACTGAAGCTTTCTTT	CASGLRAGNTEAFF
TRBV12-3/TRBV12-4	many	TRBJ2-1	TRBD2	TGTGCCAGCAGTTCCAGGACTAGCGGGGATGAGCAGTTCTTC	CASSSRTSGDEQFF
TRBV2	-	TRBJ1-2	TRBD1	TGTCTCACCAGGGGGGATAACTATGGCTACACCTTC	CLTRGDNYGYTF
TRBV25-1	many	TRBJ2-6	-	TGTGCCAGCAGCAGGGGGGGAGCTGGGGCCAACGTCCTGACTTTC	CASSRGGAGANVLTF
TRBV6-5	-	TRBJ1-1	-	TGTGCCAGCAGTTACTCAGTCCCGAACACTGAAGCTTTCTTT	CASSYSVPNTEAFF
TRBV7-9	many	TRBJ1-5	TRBD1	TGTGCCAGCAGCCAGGGGGACAGGGGACGGAATCAGCCCCAGCATTTT	CASSQGDRGRNQPQHF
TRBV7-7	many	TRBJ2-7	-	TGTGCCAGCAGCTCTCCCATAGGGCAGCTGACCTATTACGAGCAGTACTTC	CASSSPIGQLTYYEQYF
TRBV20-1	few	TRBJ1-1	-	TGCAGTGCTAGTTTCCCCGCTTTCTTT	CSASFPAFF
TRBV3-1	few	TRBJ1-1	-	TGTGCCAGCAGCCAACGTTCAGGGCAGGGGCAAGCTTTCTTT	CASSQRSGQGQAFF
TRBV7-9	many	TRBJ2-5	-	TGTGCCAGCAGCTTATTAGATTCAGTGGACGGGACTCTCCAAGAGACCCAGTACTTC	CASSLLDSVDGTLQETQYF
TRBV7-2	many	TRBJ2-5	TRBD2	TGTGCCAGCAGCTTAGCACTTCGGGGGGGGGCAAAACAAGAGACCCAGTACTTC	CASSLALRGGAKQETQYF
TRBV5-5	many	TRBJ1-5	-	TGTGCCAGCAGCTTGGAAGGGTACCTTAATCAGCCCCAGCATTTT	CASSLEGYLNQPQHF
TRBV19	-	TRBJ2-5	-	TGTGCCAGTAGAGGGCTGGGCCCGGAGACCCAGTACTTC	CASRGLGPETQYF
TRBV5-1	few	TRBJ2-7	TRBD1	TGCGCCAGCAGCTCCTCGGGACAGGGCTACGAGCAGTACTTC	CASSSSGQGYEQYF
TRBV10-3	many	TRBJ2-1	TRBD1	TGTGCCATCGGACAGGGACTCTACAATGAGCAGTTCTTC	CAIGQGLYNEQFF
TRBV4-3	many	TRBJ2-2	-	TGCGCCAGCAGCCAAGATGGGACGGGGAACACCGGGGAGCTGTTTTTT	CASSQDGTGNTGELFF
TRBV20-1	-	TRBJ1-1	-	TGCAGTGTAGGGCGGACTGACGTATCTCCAGAAGCTTTCTTT	CSVGRTDVSPEAFF
TRBV12-3/TRBV12-4	many	TRBJ1-2	-	TGTGCCAGCAGCACCGAGAGCAGGGCGGGCAGCTACACCTTC	CASSTESRAGSYTF
TRBV6-2/TRBV6-3	many	TRBJ2-2	-	TGTGCCAGCAGTTACCGGAAGGCCGGGGAGCTGTTTTTT	CASSYRKAGELFF
TRBV10-3	many	TRBJ2-5	-	TGTGCCATCAGTGAGTACCAAGAGACCCAGTACTTC	CAISEYQETQYF
TRBV12-3/TRBV12-4	many	TRBJ1-1	-	TGTGCCAGCAGTTATCACACTGAAGCTTTCTTT	CASSYHTEAFF
TRBV6-2/TRBV6-3	many	TRBJ2-6	TRBD1	TGTGCCAGCAGTTACATGACAGGGGGCTACTCTGGGGCCAACGTCCTGACTTTC	CASSYMTGGYSGANVLTF
TRBV5-1	many	TRBJ2-7	-	TGCGCCAGCAGCTTGAATGAAAACCTCCCCGAGCAGTACTTC	CASSLNENLPEQYF
TRBV2	many	TRBJ2-5	TRBD1	TGTGCCAGCAGGGCTGAGACAGGGTGGTCACAAGAGACCCAGTACTTC	CASRAETGWSQETQYF
TRBV29-1	many	TRBJ2-3	-	TGCAGCGTTGAATCTTCCCCGAAAGATACGCAGTATTTT	CSVESSPKDTQYF
TRBV2	many	TRBJ1-1	-	TGTGCCAGCAACCGGGAGTACAACACTGAAGCTTTCTTT	CASNREYNTEAFF
TRBV10-3	few	TRBJ2-3	-	TGTGCCATCAGTGAGTCGGGACACATAACGGGAGATACGCAGTATTTT	CAISESGHITGDTQYF
TRBV20-1	many	TRBJ1-3	TRBD1	TGCAGTGCCCCGAGCACAGGGGCTGGAAACACCATATATTTT	CSAPSTGAGNTIYF
TRBV28	many	TRBJ1-4	-	TGTGCCAGCAGTCCCCCCCGGGGGGGGGATGAAAAACTGTTTTTT	CASSPPRGGDEKLFF
TRBV6-4	many	TRBJ2-3	-	TGTGCCAGGGGGGCAACAGGGAGGAAGGACACAGATACGCAGTATTTT	CARGATGRKDTDTQYF
TRBV7-9	once	TRBJ2-5	-	TGTGCCAGCACCGATGGGTGGGAGACCCAGTACTTC	CASTDGWETQYF
TRBV20-1	many	TRBJ1-3	-	TGCAGTGCTAGAGCCCCAGGCGGTGCTGGAAACACCATATATTTT	CSARAPGGAGNTIYF
TRBV2	many	TRBJ1-1	-	TGTGCCAGCAACGGACGGGGGAACATGAACACTGAAGCTTTCTTT	CASNGRGNMNTEAFF